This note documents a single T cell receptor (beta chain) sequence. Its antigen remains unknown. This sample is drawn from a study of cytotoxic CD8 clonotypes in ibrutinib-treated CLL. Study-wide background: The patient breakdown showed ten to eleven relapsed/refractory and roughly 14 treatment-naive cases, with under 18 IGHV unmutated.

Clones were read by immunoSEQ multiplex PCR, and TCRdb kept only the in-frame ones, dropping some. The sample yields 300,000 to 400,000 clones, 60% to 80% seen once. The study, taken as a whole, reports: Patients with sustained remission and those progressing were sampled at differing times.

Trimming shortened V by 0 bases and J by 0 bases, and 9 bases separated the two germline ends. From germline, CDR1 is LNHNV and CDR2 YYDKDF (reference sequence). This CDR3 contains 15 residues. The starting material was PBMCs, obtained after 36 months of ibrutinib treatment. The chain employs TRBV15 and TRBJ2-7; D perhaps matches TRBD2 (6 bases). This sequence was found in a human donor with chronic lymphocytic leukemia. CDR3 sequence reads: CATSRERGSSYEQYF. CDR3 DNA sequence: TGTGCCACCAGCAGAGAGCGGGGCTCCTCCTACGAGCAGTACTTC.